This TCR beta chain was profiled in a study of blood T cell repertoires in COVID-19. Original data processing: Reference gene primer amplification in the assay estimated nucleated cell counts. Some clones are missing from TCRdb's copy, which holds only in-frame ones; the method was immunoSEQ multiplex PCR. Clonal size and the V and J genes are those of that table, whereas D and trimming came from the DNA. The sample includes approximately 440,000 clones, about 92% seen only once; the top ten take 0.6% to 0.7%. The length of the CDR3 is 15 residues. In germline, CDR1 is SGHRS, CDR2 YFSETQ. Of note for this clone: The germline gene is not matched at one end of the junction; a read error may be the cause.

The V gene is TRBV5-1, the J gene TRBJ2-1, with D hard to call. This TCR derives from a man aged 18 to 30 who had recovered from COVID-19. Material for sequencing was PBMCs or T cells enriched from blood (not recorded which). The CDR3 spells CASTLVANGQDEQFF. The CDR3 nucleotides read TGCGCCAGCACCTTGGTGGCCAACGGTCAGGATGAGCAGTTCTTC. Full variable domain (remainder filled in from reference TRBV5-1 and TRBJ2-1): KAGVTQTPRYLIKTRGQQVTLSCSPISGHRSVSWYQQTPGQGLQFLFEYFSETQRNKGNFPGRFSGRQFSNSRSEMNVSTLELGDSALYLCASTLVANGQDEQFFGPGTRLTVL.